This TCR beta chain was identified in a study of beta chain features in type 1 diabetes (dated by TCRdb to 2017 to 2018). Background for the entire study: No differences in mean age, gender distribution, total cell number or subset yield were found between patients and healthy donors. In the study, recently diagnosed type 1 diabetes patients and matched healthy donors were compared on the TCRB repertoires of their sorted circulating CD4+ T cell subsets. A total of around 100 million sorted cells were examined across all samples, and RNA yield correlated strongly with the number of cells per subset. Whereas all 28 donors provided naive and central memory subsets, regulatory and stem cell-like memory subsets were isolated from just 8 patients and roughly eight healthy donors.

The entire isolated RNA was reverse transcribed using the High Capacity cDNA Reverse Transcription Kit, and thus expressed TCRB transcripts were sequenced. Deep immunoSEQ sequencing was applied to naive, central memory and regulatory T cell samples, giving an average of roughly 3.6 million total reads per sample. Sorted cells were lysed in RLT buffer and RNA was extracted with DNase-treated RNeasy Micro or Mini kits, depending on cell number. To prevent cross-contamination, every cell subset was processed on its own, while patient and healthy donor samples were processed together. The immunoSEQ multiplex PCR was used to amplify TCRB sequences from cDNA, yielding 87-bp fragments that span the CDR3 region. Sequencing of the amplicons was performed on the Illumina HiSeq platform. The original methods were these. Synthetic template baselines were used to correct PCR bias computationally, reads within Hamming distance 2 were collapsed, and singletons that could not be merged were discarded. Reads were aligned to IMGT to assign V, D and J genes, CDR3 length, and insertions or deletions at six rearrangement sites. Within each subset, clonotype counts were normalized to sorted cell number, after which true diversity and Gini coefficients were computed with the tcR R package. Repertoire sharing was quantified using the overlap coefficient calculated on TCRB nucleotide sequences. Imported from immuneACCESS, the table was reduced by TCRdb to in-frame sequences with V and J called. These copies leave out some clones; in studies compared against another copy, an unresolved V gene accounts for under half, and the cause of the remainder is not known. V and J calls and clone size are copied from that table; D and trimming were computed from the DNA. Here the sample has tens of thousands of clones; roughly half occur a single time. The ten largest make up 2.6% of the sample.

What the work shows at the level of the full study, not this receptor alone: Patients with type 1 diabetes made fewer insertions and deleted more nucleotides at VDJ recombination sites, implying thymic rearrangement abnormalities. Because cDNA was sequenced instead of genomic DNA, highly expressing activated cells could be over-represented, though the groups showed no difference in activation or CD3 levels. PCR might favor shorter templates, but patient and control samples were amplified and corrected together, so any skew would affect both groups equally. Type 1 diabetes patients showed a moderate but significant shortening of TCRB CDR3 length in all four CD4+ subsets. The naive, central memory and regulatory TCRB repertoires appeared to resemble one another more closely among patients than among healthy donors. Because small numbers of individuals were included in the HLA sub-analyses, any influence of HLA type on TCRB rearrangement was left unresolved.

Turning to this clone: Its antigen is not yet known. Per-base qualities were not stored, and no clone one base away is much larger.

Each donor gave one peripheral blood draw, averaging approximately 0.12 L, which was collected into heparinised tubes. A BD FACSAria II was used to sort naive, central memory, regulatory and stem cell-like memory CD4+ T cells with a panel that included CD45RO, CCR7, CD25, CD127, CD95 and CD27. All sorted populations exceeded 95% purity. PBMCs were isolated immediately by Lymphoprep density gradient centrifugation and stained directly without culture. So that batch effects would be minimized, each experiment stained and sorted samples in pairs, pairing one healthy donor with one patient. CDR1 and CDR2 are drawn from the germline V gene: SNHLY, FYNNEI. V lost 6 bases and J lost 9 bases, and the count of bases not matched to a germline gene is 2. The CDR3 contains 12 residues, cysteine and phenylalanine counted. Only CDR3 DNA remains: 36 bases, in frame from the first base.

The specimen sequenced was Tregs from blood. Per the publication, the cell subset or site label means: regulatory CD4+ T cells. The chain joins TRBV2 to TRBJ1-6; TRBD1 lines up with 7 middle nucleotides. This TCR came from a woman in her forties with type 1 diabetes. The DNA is TGTGCCAGCAGGGGGGACAGTTCACCCCTCCACTTT. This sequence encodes CASRGDSSPLHF.